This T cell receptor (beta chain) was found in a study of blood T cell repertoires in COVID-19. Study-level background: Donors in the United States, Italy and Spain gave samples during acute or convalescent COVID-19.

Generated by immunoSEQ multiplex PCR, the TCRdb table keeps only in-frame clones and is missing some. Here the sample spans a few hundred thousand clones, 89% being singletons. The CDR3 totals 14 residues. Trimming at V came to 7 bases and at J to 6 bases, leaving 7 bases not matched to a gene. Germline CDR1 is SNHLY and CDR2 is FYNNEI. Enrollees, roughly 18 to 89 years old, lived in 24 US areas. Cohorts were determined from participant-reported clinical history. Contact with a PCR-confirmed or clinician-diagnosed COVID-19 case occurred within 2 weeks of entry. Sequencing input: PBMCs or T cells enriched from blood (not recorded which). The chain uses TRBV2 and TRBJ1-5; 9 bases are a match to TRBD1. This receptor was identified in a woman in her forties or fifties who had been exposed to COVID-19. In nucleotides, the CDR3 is TGTGCCAGCACCCGGGACAGGGCTGGTCAGCCCCAGCATTTT. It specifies CASTRDRAGQPQHF.